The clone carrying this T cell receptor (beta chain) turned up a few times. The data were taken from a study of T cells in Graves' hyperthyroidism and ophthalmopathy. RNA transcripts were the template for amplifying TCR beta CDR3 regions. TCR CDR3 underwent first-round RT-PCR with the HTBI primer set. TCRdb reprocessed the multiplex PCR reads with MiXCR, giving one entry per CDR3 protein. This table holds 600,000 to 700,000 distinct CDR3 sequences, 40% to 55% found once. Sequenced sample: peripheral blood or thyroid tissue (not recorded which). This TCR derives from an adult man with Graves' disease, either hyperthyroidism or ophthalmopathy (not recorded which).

This chain's CDR3 is CASSEMGGYYEQYF. The CDR3 region has the DNA TGTGCCAGCAGTGAAATGGGGGGGTACTACGAGCAGTACTTC. The chain has TRBV6-1 and TRBJ2-7; TRBD2 matches 7 bases. Germline values: CDR1 MNHNS, CDR2 SASEGT. The CDR3 runs 14 residues. The junction had 4 bases not matched to a gene; V was cut back by 2 bases and J by 3 bases.